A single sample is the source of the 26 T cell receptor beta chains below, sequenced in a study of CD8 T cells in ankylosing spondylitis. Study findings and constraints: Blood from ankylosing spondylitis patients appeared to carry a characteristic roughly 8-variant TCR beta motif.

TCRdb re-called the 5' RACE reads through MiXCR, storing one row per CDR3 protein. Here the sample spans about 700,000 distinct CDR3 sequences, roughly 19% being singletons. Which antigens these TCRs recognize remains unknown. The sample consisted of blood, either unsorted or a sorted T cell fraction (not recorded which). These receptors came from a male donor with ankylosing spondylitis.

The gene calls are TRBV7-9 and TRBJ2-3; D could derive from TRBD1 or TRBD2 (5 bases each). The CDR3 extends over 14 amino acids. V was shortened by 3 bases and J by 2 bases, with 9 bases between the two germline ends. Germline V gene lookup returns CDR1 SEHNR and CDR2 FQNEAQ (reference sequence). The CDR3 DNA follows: TGTGCCAGCAGCTTTATGGGGGTCACAGATACGCAGTATTTT. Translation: CASSFMGVTDTQYF.

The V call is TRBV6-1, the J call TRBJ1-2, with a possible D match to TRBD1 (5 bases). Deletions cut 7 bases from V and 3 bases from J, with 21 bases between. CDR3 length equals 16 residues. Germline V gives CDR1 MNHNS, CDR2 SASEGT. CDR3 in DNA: TGTGCCAGCACCTCGGGACCGGGGCGAGAGGACTATGGCTACACCTTC. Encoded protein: CASTSGPGREDYGYTF.

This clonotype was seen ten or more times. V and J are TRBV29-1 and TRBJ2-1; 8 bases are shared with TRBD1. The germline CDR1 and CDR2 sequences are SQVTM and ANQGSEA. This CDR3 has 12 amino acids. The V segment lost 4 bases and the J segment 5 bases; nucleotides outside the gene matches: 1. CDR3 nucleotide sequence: TGCAGCGTTGGACAGGGGCACAATGAGCAGTTCTTC. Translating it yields CSVGQGHNEQFF.

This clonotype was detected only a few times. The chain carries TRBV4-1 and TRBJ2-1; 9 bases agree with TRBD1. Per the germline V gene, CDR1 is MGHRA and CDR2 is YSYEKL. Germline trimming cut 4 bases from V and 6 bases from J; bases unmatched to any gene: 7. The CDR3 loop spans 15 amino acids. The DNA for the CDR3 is TGCGCCAGCAGCCGAGACAGGGGGAGCCGCAATGAGCAGTTCTTC. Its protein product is CASSRDRGSRNEQFF.

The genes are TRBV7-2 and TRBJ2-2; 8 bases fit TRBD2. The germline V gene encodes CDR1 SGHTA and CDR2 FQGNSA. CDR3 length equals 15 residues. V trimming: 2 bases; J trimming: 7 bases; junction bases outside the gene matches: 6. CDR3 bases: TGTGCCAGCAGCTTAAAGTACAGCGGGGGCGGGGAGCTGTTTTTT. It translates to CASSLKYSGGGELFF.

CDR3 residues: CASRQDLGPYNEQFF. DNA of the CDR3: TGCGCCAGCAGGCAGGATTTAGGGCCCTACAATGAGCAGTTCTTC. The chain recombines TRBV5-1 with TRBJ2-1; D remains unclear. V was trimmed by 5 bases and J by 2 bases, leaving 14 bases between them. This CDR3 spans 15 amino acids. Per germline, CDR1 SGHRS and CDR2 YFSETQ.

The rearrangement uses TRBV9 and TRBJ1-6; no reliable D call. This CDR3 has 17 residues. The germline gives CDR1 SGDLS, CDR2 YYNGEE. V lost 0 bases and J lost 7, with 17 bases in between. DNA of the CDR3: TGTGCCAGCAGCGTAGGCGACCTTGGGAGAAGGAATTCACCCCTCCACTTT. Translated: CASSVGDLGRRNSPLHF. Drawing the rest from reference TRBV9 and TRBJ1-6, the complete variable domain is DSGVTQTPKHLITATGQRVTLRCSPRSGDLSVYWYQQSLDQGLQFLIQYYNGEERAKGNILERFSAQQFPDLHSELNLSSLELGDSALYFCASSVGDLGRRNSPLHFGNGTRLTVT.

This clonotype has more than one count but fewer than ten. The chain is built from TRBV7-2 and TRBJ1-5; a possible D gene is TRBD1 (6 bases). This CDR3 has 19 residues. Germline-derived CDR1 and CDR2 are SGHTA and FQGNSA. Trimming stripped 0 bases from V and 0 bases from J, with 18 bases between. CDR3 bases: TGTGCCAGCAGCTTAGCGGCAGGGGCGTTGACATATAGCAATCAGCCCCAGCATTTT. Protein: CASSLAAGALTYSNQPQHF.

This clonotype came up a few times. The CDR3, as DNA: TGCAGCGTCCTAGGACTAGCGGGAAGTTGGCGATCCTACAATGAGCAGTTCTTC. This translates into CSVLGLAGSWRSYNEQFF. The genes are TRBV29-1 and TRBJ2-1; the match to TRBD2 covers 12 bases. This CDR3 spans 18 amino acids. The J segment lost 1 base and the V segment lost 6 bases, leaving 13 bases of the junction unmatched. Germline CDR1 SQVTM, CDR2 ANQGSEA.

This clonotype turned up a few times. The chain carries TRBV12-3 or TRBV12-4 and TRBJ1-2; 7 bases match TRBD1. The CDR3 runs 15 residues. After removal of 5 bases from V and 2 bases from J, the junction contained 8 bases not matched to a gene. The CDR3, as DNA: TGTGCCAGCAGTCCACTCAGGGGGTACAACTATGGCTACACCTTC. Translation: CASSPLRGYNYGYTF.

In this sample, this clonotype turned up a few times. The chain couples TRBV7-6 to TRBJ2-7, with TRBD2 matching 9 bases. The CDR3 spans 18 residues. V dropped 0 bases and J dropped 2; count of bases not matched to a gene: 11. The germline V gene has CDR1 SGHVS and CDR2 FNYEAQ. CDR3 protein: CASSLAPLSSGTPYEQYF. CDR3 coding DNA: TGTGCCAGCAGCTTAGCCCCTTTATCTAGCGGGACCCCCTACGAGCAGTACTTC.

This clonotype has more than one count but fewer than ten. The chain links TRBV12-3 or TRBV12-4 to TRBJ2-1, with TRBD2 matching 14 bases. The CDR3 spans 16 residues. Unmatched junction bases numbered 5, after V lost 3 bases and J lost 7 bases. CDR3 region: CASSFTGLAGANEQFF. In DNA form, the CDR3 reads TGTGCCAGCAGTTTCACGGGACTAGCGGGAGCTAATGAGCAGTTCTTC.

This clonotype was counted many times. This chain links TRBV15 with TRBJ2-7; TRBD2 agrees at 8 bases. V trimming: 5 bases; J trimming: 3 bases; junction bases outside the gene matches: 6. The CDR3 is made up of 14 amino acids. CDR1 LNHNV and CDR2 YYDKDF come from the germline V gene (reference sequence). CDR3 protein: CATSEPGLGYEQYF. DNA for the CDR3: TGTGCCACCAGCGAGCCGGGACTAGGCTACGAGCAGTACTTC.

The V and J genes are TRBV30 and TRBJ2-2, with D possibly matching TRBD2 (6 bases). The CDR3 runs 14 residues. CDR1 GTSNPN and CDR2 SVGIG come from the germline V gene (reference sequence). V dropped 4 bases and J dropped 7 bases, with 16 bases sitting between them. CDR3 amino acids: CAWTRGNSLGELFF. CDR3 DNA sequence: TGTGCCTGGACTCGCGGGAATTCTCTCGGGGAGCTGTTTTTT.

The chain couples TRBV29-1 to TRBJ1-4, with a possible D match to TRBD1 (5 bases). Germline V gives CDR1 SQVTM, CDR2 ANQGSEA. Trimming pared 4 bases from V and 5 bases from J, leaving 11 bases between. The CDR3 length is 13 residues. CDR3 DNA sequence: TGCAGCGTTGCGGGTCCAGGGAATGAAAAACTGTTTTTT. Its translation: CSVAGPGNEKLFF. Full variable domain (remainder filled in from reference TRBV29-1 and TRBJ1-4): SAVISQKPSRDICQRGTSLTIQCQVDSQVTMMFWYRQQPGQSLTLIATANQGSEATYESGFVIDKFPISRPNLTFSTLTVSNMSPEDSSIYLCSVAGPGNEKLFFGSGTQLSVL.

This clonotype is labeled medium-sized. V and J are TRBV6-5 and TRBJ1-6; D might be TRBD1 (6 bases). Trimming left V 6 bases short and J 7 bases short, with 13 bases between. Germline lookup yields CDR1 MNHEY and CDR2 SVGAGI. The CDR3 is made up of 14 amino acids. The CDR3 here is CASRVQGWNSPLHF. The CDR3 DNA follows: TGTGCCAGCAGGGTACAGGGCTGGAATTCACCCCTCCACTTT.

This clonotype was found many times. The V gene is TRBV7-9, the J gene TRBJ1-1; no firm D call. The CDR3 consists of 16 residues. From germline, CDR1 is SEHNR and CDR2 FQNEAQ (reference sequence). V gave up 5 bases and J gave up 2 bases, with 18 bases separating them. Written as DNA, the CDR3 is TGTGCCAGCAGCCCCGCCGAACAACGTTTAAACACTGAAGCTTTCTTT. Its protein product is CASSPAEQRLNTEAFF.

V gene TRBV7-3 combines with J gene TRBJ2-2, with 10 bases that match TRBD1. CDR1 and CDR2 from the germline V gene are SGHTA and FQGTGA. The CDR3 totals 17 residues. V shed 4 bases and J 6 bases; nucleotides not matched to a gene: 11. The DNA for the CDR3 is TGTGCCAGCAGCTCCAACTCGCCGGGACAGGGGTCCGGGGAGCTGTTTTTT. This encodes CASSSNSPGQGSGELFF.

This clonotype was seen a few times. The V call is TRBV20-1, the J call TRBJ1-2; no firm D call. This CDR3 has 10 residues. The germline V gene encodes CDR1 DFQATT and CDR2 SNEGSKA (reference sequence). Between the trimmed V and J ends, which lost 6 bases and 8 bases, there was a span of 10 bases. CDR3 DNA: TGCAGTGCCACCCACCGGGGCTACACCTTC. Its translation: CSATHRGYTF.

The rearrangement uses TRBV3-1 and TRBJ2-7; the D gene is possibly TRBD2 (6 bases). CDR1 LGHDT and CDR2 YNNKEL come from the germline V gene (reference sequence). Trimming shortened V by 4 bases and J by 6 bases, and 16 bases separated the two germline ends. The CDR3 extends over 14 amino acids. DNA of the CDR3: TGTGCCAGCAGCCCCCGGGGGTACGGGGCCGAGCAGTACTTC. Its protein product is CASSPRGYGAEQYF.

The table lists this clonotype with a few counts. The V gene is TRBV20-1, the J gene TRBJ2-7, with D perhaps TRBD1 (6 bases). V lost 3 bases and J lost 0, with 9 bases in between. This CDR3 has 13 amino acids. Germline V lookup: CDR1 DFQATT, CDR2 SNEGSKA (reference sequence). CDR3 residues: CSARGQDSYEQYF. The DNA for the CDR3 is TGCAGTGCTAGGGGACAAGACTCCTACGAGCAGTACTTC.

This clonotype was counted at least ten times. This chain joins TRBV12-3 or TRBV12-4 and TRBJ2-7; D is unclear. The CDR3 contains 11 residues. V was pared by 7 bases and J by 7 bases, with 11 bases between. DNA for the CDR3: TGTGCCAGCACCCAAGTCCTTGAGCAGTACTTC. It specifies CASTQVLEQYF.

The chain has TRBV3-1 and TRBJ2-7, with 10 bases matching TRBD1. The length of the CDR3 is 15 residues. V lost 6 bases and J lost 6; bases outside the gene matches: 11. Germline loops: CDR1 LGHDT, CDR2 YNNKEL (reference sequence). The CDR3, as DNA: TGTGCCAGCAGTCCAGGTTGGGACAGGGGTCCCGAGCAGTACTTC. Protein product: CASSPGWDRGPEQYF.

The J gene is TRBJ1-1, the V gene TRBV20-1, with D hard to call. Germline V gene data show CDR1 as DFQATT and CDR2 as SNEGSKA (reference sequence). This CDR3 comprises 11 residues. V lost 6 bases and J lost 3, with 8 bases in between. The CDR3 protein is CSAAEHTEAFF. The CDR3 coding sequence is TGCAGTGCCGCGGAGCACACTGAAGCTTTCTTT.

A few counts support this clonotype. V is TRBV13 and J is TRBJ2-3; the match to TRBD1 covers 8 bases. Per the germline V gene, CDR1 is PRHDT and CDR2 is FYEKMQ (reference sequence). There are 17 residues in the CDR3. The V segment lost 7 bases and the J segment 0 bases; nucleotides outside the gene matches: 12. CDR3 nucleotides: TGTGCCAGCACCTCCCGGACAGGGCAAATTAGCACAGATACGCAGTATTTT. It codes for CASTSRTGQISTDTQYF.

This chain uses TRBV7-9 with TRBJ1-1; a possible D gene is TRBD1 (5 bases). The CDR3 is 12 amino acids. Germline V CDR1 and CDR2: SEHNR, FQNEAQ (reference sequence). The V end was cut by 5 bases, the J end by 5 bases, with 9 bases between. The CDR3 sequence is CASSSRVTEAFF. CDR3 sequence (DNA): TGTGCCAGCAGCAGCAGGGTAACTGAAGCTTTCTTT.